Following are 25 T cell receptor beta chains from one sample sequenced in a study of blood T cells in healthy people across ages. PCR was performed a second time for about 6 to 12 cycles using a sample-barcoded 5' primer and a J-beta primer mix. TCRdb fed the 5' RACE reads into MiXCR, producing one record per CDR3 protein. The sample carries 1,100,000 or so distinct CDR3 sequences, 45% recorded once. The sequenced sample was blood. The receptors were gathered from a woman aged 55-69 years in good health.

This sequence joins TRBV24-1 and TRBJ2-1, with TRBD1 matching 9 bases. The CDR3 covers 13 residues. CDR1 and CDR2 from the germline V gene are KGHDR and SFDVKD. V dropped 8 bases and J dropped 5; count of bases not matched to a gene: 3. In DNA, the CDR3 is TGTGCCACCACGGGACAGGGAAACAATGAGCAGTTCTTC. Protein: CATTGQGNNEQFF.

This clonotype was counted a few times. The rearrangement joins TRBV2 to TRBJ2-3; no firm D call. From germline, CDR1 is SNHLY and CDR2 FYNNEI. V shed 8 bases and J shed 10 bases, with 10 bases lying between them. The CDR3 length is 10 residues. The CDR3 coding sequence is TGTGCCAGCTCTTCCCCGGCGCAGTATTTT. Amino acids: CASSSPAQYF.

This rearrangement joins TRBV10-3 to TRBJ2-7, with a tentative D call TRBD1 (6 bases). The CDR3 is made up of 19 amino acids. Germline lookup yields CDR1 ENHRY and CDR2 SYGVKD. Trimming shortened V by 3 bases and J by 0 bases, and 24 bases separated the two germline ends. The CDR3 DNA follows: TGTGCCATCAGTGAAGGACTTGGACAGAAACGACCATACTCCTACGAGCAGTACTTC. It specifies CAISEGLGQKRPYSYEQYF.

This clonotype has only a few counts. This CDR3 is CAISELVDRSDYYEQYF. CDR3 DNA sequence: TGTGCCATCAGTGAGTTAGTGGACAGGTCCGACTACTACGAGCAGTACTTC. The chain links TRBV10-3 to TRBJ2-7, with 7 bases identical to TRBD1. After removal of 1 base from V and 3 bases from J, the junction contained 12 bases not matched to a gene. The germline V gene encodes CDR1 ENHRY and CDR2 SYGVKD. The CDR3 consists of 17 residues.

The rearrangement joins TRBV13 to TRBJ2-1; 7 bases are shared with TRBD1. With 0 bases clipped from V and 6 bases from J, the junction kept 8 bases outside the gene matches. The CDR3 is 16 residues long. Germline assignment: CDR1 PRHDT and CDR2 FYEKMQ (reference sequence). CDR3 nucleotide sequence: TGTGCCAGCAGCTTAGGCGGTCGACAGGGCTTCAATGAGCAGTTCTTC. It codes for CASSLGGRQGFNEQFF.

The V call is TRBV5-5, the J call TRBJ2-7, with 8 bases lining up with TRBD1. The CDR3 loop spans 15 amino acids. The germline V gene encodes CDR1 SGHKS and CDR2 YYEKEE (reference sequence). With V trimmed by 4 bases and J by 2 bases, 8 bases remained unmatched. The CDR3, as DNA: TGTGCCAGCAGCCTTGGACAGGGCCACCCCTACGAGCAGTACTTC. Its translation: CASSLGQGHPYEQYF.

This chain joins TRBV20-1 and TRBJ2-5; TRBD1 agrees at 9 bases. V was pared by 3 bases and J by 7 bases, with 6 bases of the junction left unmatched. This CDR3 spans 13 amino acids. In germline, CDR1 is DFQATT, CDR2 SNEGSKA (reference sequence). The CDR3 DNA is TGCAGTGCTAGCGACAGGGGGGGTGGGACCCAGTACTTC. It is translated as CSASDRGGGTQYF.

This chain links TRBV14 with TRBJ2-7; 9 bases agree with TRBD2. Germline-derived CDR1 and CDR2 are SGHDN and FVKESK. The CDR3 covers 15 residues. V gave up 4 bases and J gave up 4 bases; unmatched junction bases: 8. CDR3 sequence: CASSLAGVELYEQYF. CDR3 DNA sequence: TGTGCCAGCAGCCTAGCGGGAGTTGAGTTATACGAGCAGTACTTC.

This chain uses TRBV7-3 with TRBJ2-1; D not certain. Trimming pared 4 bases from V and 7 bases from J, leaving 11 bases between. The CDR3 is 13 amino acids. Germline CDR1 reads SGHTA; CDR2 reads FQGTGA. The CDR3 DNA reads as TGTGCCAGCAGCTCCCCCGGTGGGAATGAGCAGTTCTTC. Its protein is CASSSPGGNEQFF.

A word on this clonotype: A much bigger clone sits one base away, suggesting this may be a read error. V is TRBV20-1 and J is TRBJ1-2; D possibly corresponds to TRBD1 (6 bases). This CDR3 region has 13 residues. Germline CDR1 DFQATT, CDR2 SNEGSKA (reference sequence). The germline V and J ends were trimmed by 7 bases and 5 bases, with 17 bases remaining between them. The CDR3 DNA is TGCAGTGTTGATGGGGCAGGGGATTATGGCTACACCTTC. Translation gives CSVDGAGDYGYTF.

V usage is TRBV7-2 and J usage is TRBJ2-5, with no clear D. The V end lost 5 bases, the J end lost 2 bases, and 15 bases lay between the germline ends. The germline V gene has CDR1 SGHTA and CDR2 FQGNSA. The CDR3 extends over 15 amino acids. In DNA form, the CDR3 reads TGTGCCAGCAGCGCGGAGCCAGGCCGTCAAGAGACCCAGTACTTC. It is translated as CASSAEPGRQETQYF.

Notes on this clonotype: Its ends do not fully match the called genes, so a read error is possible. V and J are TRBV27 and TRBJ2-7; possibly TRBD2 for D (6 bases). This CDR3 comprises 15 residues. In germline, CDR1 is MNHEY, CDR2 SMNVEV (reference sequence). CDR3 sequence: CASSLSRRVSDEQYF. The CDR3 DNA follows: TGTGCCAGCAGTTTGTCCAGGAGGGTCTCCGACGAGCAGTACTTC.

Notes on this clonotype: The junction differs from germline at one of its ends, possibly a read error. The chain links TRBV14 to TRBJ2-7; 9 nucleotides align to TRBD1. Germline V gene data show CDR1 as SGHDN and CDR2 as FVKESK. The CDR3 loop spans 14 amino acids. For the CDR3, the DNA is TGTGCCAGCAACCAATACAGGGGGCCCTACGAGCAGTACTTC. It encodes CASNQYRGPYEQYF. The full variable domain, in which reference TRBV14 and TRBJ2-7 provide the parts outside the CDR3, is EAGVTQFPSHSVIEKGQTVTLRCDPISGHDNLYWYRRVMGKEIKFLLHFVKESKQDESGMPNNRFLAERTGGTYSTLKVQPAELEDSGVYFCASNQYRGPYEQYFGPGTRLTVT.

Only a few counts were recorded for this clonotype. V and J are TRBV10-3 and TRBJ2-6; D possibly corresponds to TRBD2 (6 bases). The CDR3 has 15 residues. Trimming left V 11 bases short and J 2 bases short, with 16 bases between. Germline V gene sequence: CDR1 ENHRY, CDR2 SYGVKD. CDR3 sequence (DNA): TGTGCCTCTGCGGGACCTACGGCTGGGGCCAACGTCCTGACTTTC. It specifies CASAGPTAGANVLTF.

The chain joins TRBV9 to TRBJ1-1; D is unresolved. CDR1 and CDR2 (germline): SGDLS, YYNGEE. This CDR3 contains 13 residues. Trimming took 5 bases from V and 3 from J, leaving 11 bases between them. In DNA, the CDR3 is TGTGCCAGCAGTCCTTTCCACTACACTGAAGCTTTCTTT. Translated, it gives CASSPFHYTEAFF.

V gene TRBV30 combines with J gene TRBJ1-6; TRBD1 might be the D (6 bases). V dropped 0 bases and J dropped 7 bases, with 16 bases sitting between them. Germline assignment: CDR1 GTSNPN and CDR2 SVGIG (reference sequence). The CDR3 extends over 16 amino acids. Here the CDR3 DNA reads TGTGCCTGGAGTGTAAGGGGGGCGCCTGCAAATTCACCCCTCCACTTT. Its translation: CAWSVRGAPANSPLHF.

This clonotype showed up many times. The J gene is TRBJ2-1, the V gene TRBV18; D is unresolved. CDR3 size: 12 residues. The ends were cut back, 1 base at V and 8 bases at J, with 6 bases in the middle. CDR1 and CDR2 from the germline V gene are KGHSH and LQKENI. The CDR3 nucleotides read TGTGCCAGCTCACCACTTACCGATGAGCAGTTCTTC. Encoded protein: CASSPLTDEQFF.

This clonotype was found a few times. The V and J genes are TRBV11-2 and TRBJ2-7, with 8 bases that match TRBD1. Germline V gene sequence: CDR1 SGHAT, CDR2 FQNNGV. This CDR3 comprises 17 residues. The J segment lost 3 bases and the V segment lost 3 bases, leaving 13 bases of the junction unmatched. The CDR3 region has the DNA TGTGCCAGCAGCTTCCTCAATACGGGACAGGTAATCTACGAGCAGTACTTC. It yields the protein CASSFLNTGQVIYEQYF.

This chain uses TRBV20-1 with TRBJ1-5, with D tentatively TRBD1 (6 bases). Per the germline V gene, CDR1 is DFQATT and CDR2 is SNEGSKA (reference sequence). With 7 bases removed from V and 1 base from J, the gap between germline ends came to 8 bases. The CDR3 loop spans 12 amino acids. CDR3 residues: CSGRGSNQPQHF. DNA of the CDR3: TGCAGTGGGAGGGGGAGCAATCAGCCCCAGCATTTT.

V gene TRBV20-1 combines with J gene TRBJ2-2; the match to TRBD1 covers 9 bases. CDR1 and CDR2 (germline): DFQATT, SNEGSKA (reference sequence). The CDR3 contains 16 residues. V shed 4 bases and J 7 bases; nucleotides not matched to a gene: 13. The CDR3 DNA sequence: TGCAGTGCTACAGAAGCGGGACAGGGATGGAACGGGGAGCTGTTTTTT. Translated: CSATEAGQGWNGELFF.

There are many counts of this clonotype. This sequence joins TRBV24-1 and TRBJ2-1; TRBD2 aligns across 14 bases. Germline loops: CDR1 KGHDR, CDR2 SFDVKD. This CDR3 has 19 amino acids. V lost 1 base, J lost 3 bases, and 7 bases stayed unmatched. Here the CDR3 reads CATSDLPGTSGRNYNEQFF. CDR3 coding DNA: TGTGCCACCAGTGATTTACCGGGGACTAGCGGGAGAAACTACAATGAGCAGTTCTTC.

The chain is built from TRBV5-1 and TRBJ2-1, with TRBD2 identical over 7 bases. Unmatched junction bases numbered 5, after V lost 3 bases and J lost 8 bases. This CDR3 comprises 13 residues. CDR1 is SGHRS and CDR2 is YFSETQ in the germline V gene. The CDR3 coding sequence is TGCGCCAGCAGCTGCGGGAGCGGCGATGAGCAGTTCTTC. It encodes CASSCGSGDEQFF.

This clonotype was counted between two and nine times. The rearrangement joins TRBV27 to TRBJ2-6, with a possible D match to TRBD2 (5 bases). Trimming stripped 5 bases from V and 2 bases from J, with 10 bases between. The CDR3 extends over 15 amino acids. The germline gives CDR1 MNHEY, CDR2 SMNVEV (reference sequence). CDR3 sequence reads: CASSASGTGANVLTF. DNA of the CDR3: TGTGCCAGCAGTGCGTCCGGGACTGGGGCCAACGTCCTGACTTTC.

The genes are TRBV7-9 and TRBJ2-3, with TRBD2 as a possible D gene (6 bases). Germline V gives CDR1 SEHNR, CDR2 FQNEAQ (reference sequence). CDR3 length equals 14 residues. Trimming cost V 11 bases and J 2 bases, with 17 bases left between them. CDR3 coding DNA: TGTGCCGTACAGAGGGACTCACCCACAGATACGCAGTATTTT. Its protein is CAVQRDSPTDTQYF.

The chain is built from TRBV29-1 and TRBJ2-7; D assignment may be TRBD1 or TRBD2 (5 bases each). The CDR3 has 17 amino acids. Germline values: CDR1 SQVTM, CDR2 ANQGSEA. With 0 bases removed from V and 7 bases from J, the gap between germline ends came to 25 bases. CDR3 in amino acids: CSVEDPLTRGANNEQYF. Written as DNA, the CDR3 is TGCAGCGTTGAAGATCCCCTGACCCGAGGGGCTAACAATGAGCAGTACTTC.